This T cell receptor (beta chain) is drawn from a study of T cells in localized non-small cell lung cancer. Measured with immunoSEQ multiplex PCR; TCRdb has only the in-frame clones, and not every one. Among 20,000 to 25,000 clones listed, over 75% were seen once. Regarding this clone: The antigen is undetermined.

Notes on the study in general: Tumor samples were not multi-region, leaving intratumor heterogeneity unexcluded.

This specimen consisted of peripheral blood, obtained before any cancer treatment. This TCR derives from a male donor aged 60 or over with stage I squamous cell lung carcinoma.

CDR3 loop: CSVGRVDEQYF. DNA of the CDR3: TGCAGCGTTGGAAGGGTTGACGAGCAGTACTTC. This rearrangement joins TRBV29-1 to TRBJ2-7; D uncertain. The CDR3 is 11 amino acids. Germline loops: CDR1 SQVTM, CDR2 ANQGSEA. The ends were cut back, 4 bases at V and 5 bases at J, with 9 bases in the middle.